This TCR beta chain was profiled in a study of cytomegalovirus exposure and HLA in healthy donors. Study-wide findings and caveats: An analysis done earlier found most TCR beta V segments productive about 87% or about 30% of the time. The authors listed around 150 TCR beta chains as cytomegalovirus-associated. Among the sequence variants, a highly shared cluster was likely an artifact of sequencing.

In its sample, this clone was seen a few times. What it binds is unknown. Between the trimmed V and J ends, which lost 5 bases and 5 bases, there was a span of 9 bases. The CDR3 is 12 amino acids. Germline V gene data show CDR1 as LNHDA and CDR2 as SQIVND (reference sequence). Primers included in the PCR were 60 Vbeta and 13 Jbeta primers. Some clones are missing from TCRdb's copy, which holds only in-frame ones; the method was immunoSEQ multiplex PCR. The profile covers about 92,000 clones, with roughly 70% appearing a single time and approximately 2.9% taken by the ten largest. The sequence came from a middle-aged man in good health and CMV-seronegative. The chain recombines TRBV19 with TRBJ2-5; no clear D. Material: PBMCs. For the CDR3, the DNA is TGTGCCAGTAGTGGAGTAGCTGAGACCCAGTACTTC. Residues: CASSGVAETQYF.